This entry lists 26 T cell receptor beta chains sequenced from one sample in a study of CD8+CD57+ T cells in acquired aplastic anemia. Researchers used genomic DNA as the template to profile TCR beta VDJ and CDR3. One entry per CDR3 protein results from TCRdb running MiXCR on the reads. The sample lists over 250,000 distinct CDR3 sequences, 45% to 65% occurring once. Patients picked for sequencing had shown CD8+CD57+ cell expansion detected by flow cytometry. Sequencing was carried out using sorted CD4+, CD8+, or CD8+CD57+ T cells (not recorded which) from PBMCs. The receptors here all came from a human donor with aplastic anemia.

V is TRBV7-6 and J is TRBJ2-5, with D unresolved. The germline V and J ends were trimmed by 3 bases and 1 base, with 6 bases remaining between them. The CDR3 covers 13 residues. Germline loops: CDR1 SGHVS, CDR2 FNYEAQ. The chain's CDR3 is CASSLESQETQYF. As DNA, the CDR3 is TGTGCCAGCAGCTTGGAAAGCCAAGAGACCCAGTACTTC.

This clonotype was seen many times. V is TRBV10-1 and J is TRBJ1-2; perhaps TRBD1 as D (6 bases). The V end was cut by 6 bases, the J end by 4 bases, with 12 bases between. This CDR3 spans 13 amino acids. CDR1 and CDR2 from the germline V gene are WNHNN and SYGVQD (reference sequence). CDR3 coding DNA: TGCGCCAGCAGCGCAGGGGTATCCTATGGCTACACCTTC. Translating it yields CASSAGVSYGYTF.

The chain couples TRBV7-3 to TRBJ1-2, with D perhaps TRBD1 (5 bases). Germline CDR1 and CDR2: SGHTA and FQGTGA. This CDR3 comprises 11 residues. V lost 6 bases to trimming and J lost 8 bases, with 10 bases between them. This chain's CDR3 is CASSKGDGYTF. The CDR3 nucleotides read TGTGCCAGCAGTAAAGGGGACGGCTACACCTTC.

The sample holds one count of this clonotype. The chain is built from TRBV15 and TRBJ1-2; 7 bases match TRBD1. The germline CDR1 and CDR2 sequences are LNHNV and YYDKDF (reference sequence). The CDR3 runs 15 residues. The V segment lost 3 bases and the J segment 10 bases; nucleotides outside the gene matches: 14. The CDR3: CATSRPKDRRVDYTF. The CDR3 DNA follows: TGTGCCACCAGCAGGCCGAAGGACAGGCGAGTAGACTACACCTTC.

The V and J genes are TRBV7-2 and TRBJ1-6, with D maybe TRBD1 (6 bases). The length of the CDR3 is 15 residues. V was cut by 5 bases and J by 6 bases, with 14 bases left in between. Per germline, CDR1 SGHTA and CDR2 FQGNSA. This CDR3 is CASSAQGMSNSPLHF. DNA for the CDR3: TGTGCCAGCAGCGCGCAGGGGATGAGTAATTCACCCCTCCACTTT. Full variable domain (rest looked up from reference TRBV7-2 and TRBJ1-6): GAGVSQSPSNKVTEKGKDVELRCDPISGHTALYWYRQSLGQGLEFLIYFQGNSAPDKSGLPSDRFSAERTGGSVSTLTIQRTQQEDSAVYLCASSAQGMSNSPLHFGNGTRLTVT.

The CDR3 here is CASSSLLADQETQYF. In DNA, the CDR3 is TGTGCCAGCAGCTCGTTGCTAGCGGACCAAGAGACCCAGTACTTC. V is TRBV7-9 and J is TRBJ2-5; 7 bases align to TRBD2. This CDR3 is built from 15 residues. The trim removed 4 bases at V and 0 bases at J, leaving 5 bases unmatched. Per germline, CDR1 SEHNR and CDR2 FQNEAQ (reference sequence).

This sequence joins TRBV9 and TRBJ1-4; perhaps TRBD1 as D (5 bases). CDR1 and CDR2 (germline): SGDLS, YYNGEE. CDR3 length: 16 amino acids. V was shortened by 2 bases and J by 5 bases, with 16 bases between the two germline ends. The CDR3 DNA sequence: TGTGCCAGCAGCGTTGGGGGTACGGACGGGAATGAAAAACTGTTTTTT. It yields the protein CASSVGGTDGNEKLFF.

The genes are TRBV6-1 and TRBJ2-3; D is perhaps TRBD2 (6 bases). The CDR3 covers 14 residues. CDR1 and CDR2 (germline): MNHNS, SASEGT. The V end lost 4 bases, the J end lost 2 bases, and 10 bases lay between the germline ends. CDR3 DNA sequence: TGTGCCAGCAGTGCCGGGACTCACACAGATACGCAGTATTTT. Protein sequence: CASSAGTHTDTQYF.

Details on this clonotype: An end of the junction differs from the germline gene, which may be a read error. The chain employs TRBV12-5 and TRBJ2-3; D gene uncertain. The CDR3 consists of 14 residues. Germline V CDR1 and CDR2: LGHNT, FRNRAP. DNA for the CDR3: TGTGCTAGTGGTTTGCCTGGCAGCCAAGAGACCCAGTACTTT. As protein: CASGLPGSQETQYF.

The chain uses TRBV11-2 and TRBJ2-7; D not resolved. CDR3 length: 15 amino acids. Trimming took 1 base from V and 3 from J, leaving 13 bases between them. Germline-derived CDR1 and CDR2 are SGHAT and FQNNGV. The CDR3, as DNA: TGTGCCAGCAGCTTAGGATCGGTTGGATACTACGAGCAGTACTTC. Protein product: CASSLGSVGYYEQYF.

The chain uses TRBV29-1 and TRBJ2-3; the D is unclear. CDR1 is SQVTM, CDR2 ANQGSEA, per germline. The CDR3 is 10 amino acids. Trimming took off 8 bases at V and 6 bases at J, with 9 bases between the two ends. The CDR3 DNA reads TGCAGCCTTCGTAGGGATACGCAGTATTTT. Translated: CSLRRDTQYF.

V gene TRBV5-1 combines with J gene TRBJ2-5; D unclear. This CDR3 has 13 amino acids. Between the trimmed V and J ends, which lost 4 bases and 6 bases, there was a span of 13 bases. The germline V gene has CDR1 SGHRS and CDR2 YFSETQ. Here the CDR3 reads CASSENQHQTQYF. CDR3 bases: TGCGCCAGCAGCGAGAATCAACACCAGACCCAGTACTTC.

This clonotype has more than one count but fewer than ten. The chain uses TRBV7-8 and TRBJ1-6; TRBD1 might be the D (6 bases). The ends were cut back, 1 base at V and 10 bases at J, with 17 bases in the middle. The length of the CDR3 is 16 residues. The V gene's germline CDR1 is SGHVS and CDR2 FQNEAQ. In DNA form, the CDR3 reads TGTGCCAGCAGCTTAGGGTGGAAGGACAGCGTCTCACCCCTCCACTTT. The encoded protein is CASSLGWKDSVSPLHF.

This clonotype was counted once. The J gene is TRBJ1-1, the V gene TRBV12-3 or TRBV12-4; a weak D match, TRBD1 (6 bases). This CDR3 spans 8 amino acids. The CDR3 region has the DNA TGTGCAGGGGGTGAAGCTTTCTTT. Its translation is CAGGEAFF.

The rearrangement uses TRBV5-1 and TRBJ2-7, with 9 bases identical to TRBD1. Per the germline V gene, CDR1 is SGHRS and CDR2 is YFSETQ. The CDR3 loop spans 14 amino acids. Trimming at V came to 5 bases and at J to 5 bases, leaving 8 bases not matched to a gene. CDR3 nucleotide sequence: TGCGCCAGCAGGGCCCGGGACAGGGTCGACGAGCAGTACTTC. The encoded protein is CASRARDRVDEQYF.

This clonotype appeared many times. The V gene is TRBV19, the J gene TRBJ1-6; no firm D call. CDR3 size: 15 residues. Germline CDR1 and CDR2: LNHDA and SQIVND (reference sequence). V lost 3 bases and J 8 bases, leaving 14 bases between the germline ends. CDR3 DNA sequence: TGTGCCAGTAGTATCGGCCGCGGAGGCGATTCACCCCTCCACTTT. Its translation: CASSIGRGGDSPLHF. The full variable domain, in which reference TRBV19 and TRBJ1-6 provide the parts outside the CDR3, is DGGITQSPKYLFRKEGQNVTLSCEQNLNHDAMYWYRQDPGQGLRLIYYSQIVNDFQKGDIAEGYSVSREKKESFPLTVTSAQKNPTAFYLCASSIGRGGDSPLHFGNGTRLTVT.

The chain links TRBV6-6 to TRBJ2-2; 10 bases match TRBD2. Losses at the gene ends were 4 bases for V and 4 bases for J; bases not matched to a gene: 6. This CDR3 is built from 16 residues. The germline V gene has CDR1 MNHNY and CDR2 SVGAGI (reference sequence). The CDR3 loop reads CASSFLAGGVTGELFF. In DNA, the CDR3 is TGTGCCAGCAGTTTCTTAGCGGGAGGCGTCACCGGGGAGCTGTTTTTT.

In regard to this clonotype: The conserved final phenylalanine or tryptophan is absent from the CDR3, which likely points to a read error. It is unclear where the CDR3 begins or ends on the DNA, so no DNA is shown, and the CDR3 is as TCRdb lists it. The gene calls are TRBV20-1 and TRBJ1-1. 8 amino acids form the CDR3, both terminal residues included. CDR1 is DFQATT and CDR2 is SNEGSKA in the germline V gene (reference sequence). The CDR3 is CSARDLSG.

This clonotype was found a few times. DNA of the CDR3: TGCAGTGCTCGTCCGGGACAGGGATGGTCTGAAGCTTTCTTT. Its translation is CSARPGQGWSEAFF. The gene calls are TRBV20-1 and TRBJ1-1, with 9 nucleotides matching TRBD1. After removal of 5 bases from V and 6 bases from J, the junction contained 10 bases not matched to a gene. CDR1 is DFQATT, CDR2 SNEGSKA, per germline (reference sequence). The CDR3 has 14 residues.

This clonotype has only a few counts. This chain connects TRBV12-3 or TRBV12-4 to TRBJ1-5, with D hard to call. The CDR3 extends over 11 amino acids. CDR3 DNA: TGTGCTAGTGGTTTGGGAGTGCTCCAGCATTTT. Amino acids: CASGLGVLQHF.

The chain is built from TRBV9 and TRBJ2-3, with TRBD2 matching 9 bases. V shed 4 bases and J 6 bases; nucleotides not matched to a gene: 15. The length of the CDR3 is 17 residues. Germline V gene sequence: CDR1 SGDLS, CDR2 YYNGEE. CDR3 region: CASSMRSIAGAGDTQYF. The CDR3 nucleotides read TGTGCCAGCAGCATGAGGTCGATAGCGGGGGCAGGGGATACGCAGTATTTT.

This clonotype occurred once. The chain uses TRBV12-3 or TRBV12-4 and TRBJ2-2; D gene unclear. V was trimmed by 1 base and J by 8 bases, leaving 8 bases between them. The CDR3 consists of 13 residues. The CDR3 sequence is CASSLEGRGELFF. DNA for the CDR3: TGTGCCAGCAGTTTAGAGGGCAGGGGGGAGCTGTTTTTT.

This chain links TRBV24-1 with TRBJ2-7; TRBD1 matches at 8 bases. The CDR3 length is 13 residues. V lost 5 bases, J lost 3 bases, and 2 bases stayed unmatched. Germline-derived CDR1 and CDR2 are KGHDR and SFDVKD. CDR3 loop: CATSAGGNYEQYF. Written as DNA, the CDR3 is TGTGCCACCAGTGCAGGGGGCAACTACGAGCAGTACTTC.

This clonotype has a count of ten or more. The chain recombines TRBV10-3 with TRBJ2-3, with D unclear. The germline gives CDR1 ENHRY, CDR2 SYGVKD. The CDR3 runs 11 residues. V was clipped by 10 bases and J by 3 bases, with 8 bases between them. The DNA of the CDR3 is TGTGCCACCCACGGGACAGATACGCAGTATTTT. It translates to CATHGTDTQYF.

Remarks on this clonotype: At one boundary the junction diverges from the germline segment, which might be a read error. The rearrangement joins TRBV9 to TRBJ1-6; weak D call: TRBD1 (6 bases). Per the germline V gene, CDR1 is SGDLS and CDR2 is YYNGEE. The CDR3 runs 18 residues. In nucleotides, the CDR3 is TGTGCCAGCAGCCCATTAGGACAGTCAAGCTCCTATAATTCACCCATCCACTTT. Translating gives CASSPLGQSSSYNSPIHF.

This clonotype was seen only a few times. CDR3: CASSTSGTREQYF. In DNA, the CDR3 is TGTGCCAGCAGTACCTCCGGGACTCGAGAGCAGTATTTT. This sequence joins TRBV7-8 and TRBJ2-3; tentative D call: TRBD2 (6 bases). The germline V gene has CDR1 SGHVS and CDR2 FQNEAQ. Trimming took off 6 bases at V and 11 bases at J, with 18 bases between the two ends. The CDR3 runs to 13 residues.